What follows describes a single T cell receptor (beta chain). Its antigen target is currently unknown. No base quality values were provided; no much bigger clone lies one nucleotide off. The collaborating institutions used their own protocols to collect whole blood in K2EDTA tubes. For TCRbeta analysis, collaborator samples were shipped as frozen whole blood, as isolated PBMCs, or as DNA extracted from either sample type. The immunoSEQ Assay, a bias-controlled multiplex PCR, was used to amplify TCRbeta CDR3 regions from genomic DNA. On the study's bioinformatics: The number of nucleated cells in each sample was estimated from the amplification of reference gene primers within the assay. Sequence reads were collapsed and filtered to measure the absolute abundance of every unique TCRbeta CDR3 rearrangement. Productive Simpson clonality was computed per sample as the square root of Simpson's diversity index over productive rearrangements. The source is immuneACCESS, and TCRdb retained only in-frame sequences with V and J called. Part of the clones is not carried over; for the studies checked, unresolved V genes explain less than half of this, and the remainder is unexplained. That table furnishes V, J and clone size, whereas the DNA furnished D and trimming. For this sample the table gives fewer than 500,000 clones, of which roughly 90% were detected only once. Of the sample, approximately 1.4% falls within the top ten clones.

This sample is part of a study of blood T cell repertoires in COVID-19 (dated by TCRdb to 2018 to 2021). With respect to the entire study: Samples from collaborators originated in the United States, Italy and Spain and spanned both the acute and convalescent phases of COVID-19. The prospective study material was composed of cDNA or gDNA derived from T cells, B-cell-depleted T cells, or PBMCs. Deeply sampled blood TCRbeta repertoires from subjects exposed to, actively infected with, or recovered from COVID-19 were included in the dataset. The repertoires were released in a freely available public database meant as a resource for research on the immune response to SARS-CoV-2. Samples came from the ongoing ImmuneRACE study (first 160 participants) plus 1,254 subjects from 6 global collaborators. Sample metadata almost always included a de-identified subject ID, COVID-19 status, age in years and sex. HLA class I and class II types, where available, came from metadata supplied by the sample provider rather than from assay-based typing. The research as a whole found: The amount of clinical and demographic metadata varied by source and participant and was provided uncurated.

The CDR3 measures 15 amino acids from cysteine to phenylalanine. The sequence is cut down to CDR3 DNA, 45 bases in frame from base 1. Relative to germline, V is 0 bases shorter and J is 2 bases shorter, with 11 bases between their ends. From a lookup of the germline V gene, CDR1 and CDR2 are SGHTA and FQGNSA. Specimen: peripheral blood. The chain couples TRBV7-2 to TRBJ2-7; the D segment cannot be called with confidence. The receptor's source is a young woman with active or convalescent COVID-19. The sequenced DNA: TGTGCCAGCAGCTTAGCCGCAACATCGACCTACGAGCAGTACTTC. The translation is CASSLAATSTYEQYF. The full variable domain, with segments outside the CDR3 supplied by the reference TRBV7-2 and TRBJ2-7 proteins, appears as GAGVSQSPSNKVTEKGKDVELRCDPISGHTALYWYRQSLGQGLEFLIYFQGNSAPDKSGLPSDRFSAERTGGSVSTLTIQRTQQEDSAVYLCASSLAATSTYEQYFGPGTRLTVT.